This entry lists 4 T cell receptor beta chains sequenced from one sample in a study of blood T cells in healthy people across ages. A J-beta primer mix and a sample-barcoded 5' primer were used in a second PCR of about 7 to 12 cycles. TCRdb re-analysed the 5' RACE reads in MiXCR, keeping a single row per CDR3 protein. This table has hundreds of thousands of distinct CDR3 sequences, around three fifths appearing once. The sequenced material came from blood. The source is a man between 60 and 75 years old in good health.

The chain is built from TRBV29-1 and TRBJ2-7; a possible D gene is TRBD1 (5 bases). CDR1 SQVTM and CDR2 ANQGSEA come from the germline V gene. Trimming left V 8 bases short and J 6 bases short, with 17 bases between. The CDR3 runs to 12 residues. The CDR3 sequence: CSWGAGFGEQYF. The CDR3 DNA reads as TGCAGCTGGGGTGCAGGGTTTGGCGAGCAGTACTTC.

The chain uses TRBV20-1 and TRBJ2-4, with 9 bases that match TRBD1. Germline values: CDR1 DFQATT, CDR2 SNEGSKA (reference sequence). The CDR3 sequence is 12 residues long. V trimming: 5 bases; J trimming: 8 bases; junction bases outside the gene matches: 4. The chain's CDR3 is CSAGTGRYIQYF. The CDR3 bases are TGCAGTGCTGGGACAGGGCGCTACATTCAGTACTTC.

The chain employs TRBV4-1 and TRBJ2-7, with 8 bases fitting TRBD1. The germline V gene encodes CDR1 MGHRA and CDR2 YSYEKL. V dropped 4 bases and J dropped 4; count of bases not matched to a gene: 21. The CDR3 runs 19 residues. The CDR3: CASSRTTGAHESGQYEQYF. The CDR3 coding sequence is TGCGCCAGCAGCCGGACGACAGGGGCGCACGAGTCCGGCCAATACGAGCAGTACTTC.

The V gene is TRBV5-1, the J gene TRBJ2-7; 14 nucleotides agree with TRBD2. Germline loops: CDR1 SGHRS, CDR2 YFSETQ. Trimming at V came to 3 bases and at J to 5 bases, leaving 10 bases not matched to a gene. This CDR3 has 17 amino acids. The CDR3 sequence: CASSSHTGTSGGDEQYF. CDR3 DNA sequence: TGCGCCAGCAGCTCACATACCGGGACTAGCGGGGGAGACGAGCAGTACTTC.